The text below deals with one T cell receptor (beta chain). This sample stems from a study of blood T cell repertoires in COVID-19. Study context: Both acute and convalescent COVID-19 samples were obtained from the United States, Italy and Spain. PBMCs, B-cell-depleted T cells, or T cells were the source of the cDNA or gDNA that made up the material.

Germline V gene lookup returns CDR1 DFQATT and CDR2 SNEGSKA (reference sequence). V lost 7 bases to trimming and J lost 7 bases; unmatched junction nucleotides: 6. CDR3 length: 11 residues. Per the original methods: Counts of nucleated cells, estimated from reference gene primer amplification, were obtained. Some clones are missing from TCRdb's copy, which holds only in-frame ones; the method was immunoSEQ multiplex PCR. D and trimming were read from the DNA, whereas the V and J calls and clone size are those reported in that table. The table includes about 190,000 clones, about 88% detected once. Sequencing was carried out using peripheral blood. The sequence was obtained from a woman in her forties who had recovered from COVID-19. The V and J genes are TRBV20-1 and TRBJ1-1; 7 bases are shared with TRBD1. The CDR3 nucleotides are TGCAGTGGTTCCGGGACAGTTGAAGCTTTCTTT. Translated: CSGSGTVEAFF.